This section outlines one TCR beta chain sequence together with its context. What it binds is unknown. V gave up 1 base and J gave up 8 bases; unmatched junction bases: 9. Germline CDR1 SGHAT, CDR2 FQNNGV. This CDR3 spans 15 amino acids. Both 60 Vbeta primers and 13 Jbeta primers went into the PCR. Sequenced by immunoSEQ multiplex PCR; TCRdb stores in-frame clones only, minus some. The data show around 110,000 clones, roughly 80% seen once. This entry is derived from a study of cytomegalovirus exposure and HLA in healthy donors. Findings and caveats of the study: The study assumed roughly uniform donor sequencing depth for presence/absence analyses. With later analysis, a missense DCLRE1C variant became linked to TCR beta V- and J-gene trimming.

The receptor was derived from a man aged 25 to 40 in good health and CMV-seropositive. The chain employs TRBV11-2 and TRBJ1-2; 8 bases are a match to TRBD1. The sample comprised PBMCs. CDR3 loop: CASSLGPGTGGGYTF. The CDR3 DNA reads TGTGCCAGCAGCTTAGGACCCGGGACAGGTGGAGGCTACACCTTC. Complete variable domain (other parts from reference TRBV11-2 and TRBJ1-2): EAGVAQSPRYKIIEKRQSVAFWCNPISGHATLYWYQQILGQGPKLLIQFQNNGVVDDSQLPKDRFSAERLKGVDSTLKIQPAKLEDSAVYLCASSLGPGTGGGYTFGSGTRLTVV.